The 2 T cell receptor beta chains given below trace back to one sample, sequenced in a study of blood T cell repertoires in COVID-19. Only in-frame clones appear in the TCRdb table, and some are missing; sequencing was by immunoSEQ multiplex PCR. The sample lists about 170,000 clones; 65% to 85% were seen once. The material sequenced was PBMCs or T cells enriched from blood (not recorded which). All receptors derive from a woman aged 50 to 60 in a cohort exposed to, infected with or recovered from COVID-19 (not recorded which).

CDR3 in amino acids: CASSATEDDTQYF. The CDR3 coding sequence is TGTGCCAGCAGTGCCACAGAAGACGATACGCAGTATTTT. V is TRBV2 and J is TRBJ2-3; no clear D gene. This CDR3 has 13 residues. The V end lost 4 bases, the J end lost 6 bases, and 11 bases lay between the germline ends. The germline V gene has CDR1 SNHLY and CDR2 FYNNEI.

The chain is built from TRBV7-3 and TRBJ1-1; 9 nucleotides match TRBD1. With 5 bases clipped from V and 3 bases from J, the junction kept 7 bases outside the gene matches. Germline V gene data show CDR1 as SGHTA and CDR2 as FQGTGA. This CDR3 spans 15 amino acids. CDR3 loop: CASSLGTGSDTEAFF. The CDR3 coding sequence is TGTGCCAGCAGCCTCGGGACAGGGTCGGACACTGAAGCTTTCTTT.